Sequencing of this T cell receptor beta chain was carried out in a study of blood T cell repertoires in COVID-19 (dated by TCRdb to 2019 to 2021). Study-wide context: Samples from collaborators originated in the United States, Italy and Spain and spanned both the acute and convalescent phases of COVID-19. The material from the prospective study consisted of cDNA or gDNA derived from T cells, B-cell-depleted T cells, or PBMCs. The dataset comprised deeply sampled blood TCRbeta repertoires from subjects exposed to, actively infected with, or recovered from COVID-19. A freely available public database, intended as a resource for researchers studying the immune response to SARS-CoV-2, is where the repertoires were released. The samples were drawn from two sources: the first 160 participants of the ongoing ImmuneRACE study, and fewer than 1,500 subjects contributed by 6 global collaborators. Sample metadata almost always included a de-identified subject ID, COVID-19 status, age in years and sex. Where available, HLA class I and class II types were taken from metadata supplied by the sample provider and were not determined by assay-based typing.

The full study reports these points: How much clinical and demographic metadata was included differed by source and by participant, and the metadata was provided uncurated.

Of note for this clone: Its binding antigen is unknown. No much larger clone is present one base from it, and per-base qualities are unavailable.

Participants in the prospective study were aged 18 to 89 years, lived in about two dozen United States geographic areas, and enrolled through a virtual design. Cohort assignment in the prospective study relied on participant-reported clinical history from a screening survey and a study questionnaire. Each participant in the prospective study had whole blood, serum and a nasopharyngeal or oropharyngeal swab collected by mobile phlebotomists. Participants in the prospective study had the option to provide additional blood draws and questionnaires over a 2-month period. Prospective study blood samples were shipped either frozen or at room temperature before DNA extraction. The germline V gene (reference sequence) sets CDR1 to SGHKS and CDR2 to YYEKEE. V trim: 3 bases; J trim: 1 base; unmatched bases: 7. Measured from the cysteine to the phenylalanine, the CDR3 is 16 residues long. This entry keeps only the CDR3 DNA: 48 bases, framed from base 1.

The immunoSEQ Assay, a bias-controlled multiplex PCR, was used to amplify TCRbeta CDR3 regions from genomic DNA. The paper's processing steps were these. Nucleated cell counts per sample were estimated from amplification of reference gene primers within the assay. Sequence reads were collapsed and filtered to measure the absolute abundance of every unique TCRbeta CDR3 rearrangement. For each sample, productive Simpson clonality was calculated as the square root of Simpson's diversity index over productive rearrangements. TCRdb mirrors the immuneACCESS table, restricted to in-frame sequences. Some clones are absent from its copies; in checked studies, under half trace to an unresolved V gene, and the reason for the others is unknown. Clonal size and the V and J genes are those of that table, whereas D and trimming came from the DNA. Across this sample there are about 400,000 clones, with around 89% seen only once. The ten largest clones add up to more than 0.9% of the sample.

The sequenced material came from PBMCs or T cells enriched from blood (not recorded which). This receptor was taken from a woman aged 25 to 39 with acute COVID-19. The chain is encoded by TRBV5-5 joined to TRBJ2-5, with 9 bases in between that match TRBD1. The nucleotide sequence reads TGTGCCAGCAGCTCCCCAAGGACAGGGGCCCAAGAGACCCAGTACTTC. Translation gives CASSSPRTGAQETQYF.